Given below is one T cell receptor (beta chain) in context. Its cognate antigen has yet to be identified. Base quality data are lacking; no much larger clone is found one base away. The collaborating institutions used their own protocols to collect whole blood in K2EDTA tubes. For TCRbeta analysis, collaborators shipped samples as frozen whole blood, isolated PBMCs, or DNA extracted from either of those sample types. The immunoSEQ Assay, a bias-controlled multiplex PCR, was used to amplify TCRbeta CDR3 regions from genomic DNA. The paper's processing steps were these. The number of nucleated cells in each sample was estimated by amplification of reference gene primers within the assay. Sequence reads were collapsed and filtered to measure the absolute abundance of every unique TCRbeta CDR3 rearrangement. For each sample, productive Simpson clonality was calculated by taking the square root of Simpson's diversity index across productive rearrangements. TCRdb re-hosts the immuneACCESS table, in-frame sequences only. Its copies lack some clones; in the studies checked, an unresolved V gene accounts for under half of them, and the cause for the rest is not known. The V and J calls and clone size are taken from that table; D and trimming were inferred from the DNA. Recorded for this sample are 50,000 or so clones; around 90% of them occurred a single time. Of the sample, around an eighth is held by the ten largest clones.

V is pruned by 4 bases and J by 9 bases, leaving 12 bases of the junction without a gene match. From cysteine to phenylalanine, the CDR3 is 17 amino acids long. Of all the DNA, just the CDR3 is kept, 51 bases in frame from base 1. The sample originates from a study of blood T cell repertoires in COVID-19 (dated by TCRdb to the early 2020s). Study-level background: Collaborator samples came from the United States, Italy and Spain and covered acute and convalescent phases of COVID-19. The material from the prospective study consisted of cDNA or gDNA derived from T cells, B-cell-depleted T cells, or PBMCs. Nearly every sample came with metadata listing a de-identified subject ID, COVID-19 status, age in years and sex. Where HLA class I and class II types were available, the types were taken from metadata supplied by the sample provider, not from assay-based typing. A freely available public database, intended as a resource for researchers studying the immune response to SARS-CoV-2, is where the repertoires were released. Samples came from the ongoing ImmuneRACE study (first 160 participants) plus 1,254 subjects from 6 global collaborators. The dataset comprised deeply sampled blood TCRbeta repertoires from subjects exposed to, actively infected with, or recovered from COVID-19. General findings and caveats noted by the study authors: How much clinical and demographic metadata was included differed by source and by participant, and the metadata was provided uncurated.

Input material: peripheral blood. The rearranged chain carries TRBV5-3 and TRBJ2-1; 14 of the junction bases match TRBD2. TRBV5-3 is flagged as an ORF with uncertain function. This clonotype was sampled from a man between 60 and 75 years old with active COVID-19. The bases read TGTGCCAGAAGCCCCGGGACTAGCGGGAGAAGACGGAGTGAGCAGTTCTTC. Its protein is CARSPGTSGRRRSEQFF.